This T cell receptor (beta chain) was obtained from a study of cytomegalovirus exposure and HLA in healthy donors. Germline assignment: CDR1 KGHSH and CDR2 LQKENI. The CDR3 has 15 residues. The PCR used 60 Vbeta and 13 Jbeta primers. Generated by immunoSEQ multiplex PCR, the TCRdb table keeps only in-frame clones and is missing some. The sample holds more than 150,000 clones; 75% to 90% are singletons and the top ten take about 1.6%. General study results and limits: Overall, approximately 150 TCR beta chains were annotated as cytomegalovirus-associated. Relative to the approximately 700-donor mean, N-insertions were reportedly fewer in an Asian-associated ancestry cluster in a later analysis.

On this clone: Its specificity is unknown. The junction differs from germline at one of its ends, possibly a read error.

The chain couples TRBV18 to TRBJ2-5; 9 nucleotides match TRBD1. The receptor was isolated from a man aged 45-65 years in good health and CMV-seronegative. Sequencing was performed on PBMCs. The CDR3 spells CASSPRTGGWETQYF. CDR3 coding DNA: TGTGCCAGCTCTCCACGAACAGGGGGCTGGGAGACCCAGTACTTC.